These T cell receptor beta chains were read from a single sample in a study of OX40 agonist ivuxolimab in advanced cancers. Clones were sequenced by immunoSEQ multiplex PCR, and TCRdb holds only the in-frame ones, with some missing. Of roughly 55,000 clones listed, 60% to 80% are singletons. Sequenced material: CD4+ or CD8+ T cells sorted from blood, taken in a trial of the OX40 agonist ivuxolimab. The receptor set was obtained from an adult with an advanced solid tumor such as melanoma, head and neck, liver or kidney cancer. Both conserved end residues are part of each CDR3. Each record gives: clone size, J gene, V gene, D gene, CDR3 length, CDR3 DNA, CDR3 protein. D genes are given only for firm matches. Rows may omit the clone size; those that give it use once, few, many or a size class.

.	TRBJ2-1	TRBV7-8	TRBD1	16	TGTGCCAGCAGCTTAGGCGGACAGGGGGCGCGGAATGAGCAGTTCTTC	CASSLGGQGARNEQFF
.	TRBJ2-2	TRBV7-3	.	16	TGTGCCAGCAGCCCAGAGTGGCAGGAGGGGGCCGGGGAGCTGTTTTTT	CASSPEWQEGAGELFF
.	TRBJ2-3	TRBV29-1	.	11	TGCAGCGCGAGGGGTGGAGATACGCAGTATTTT	CSARGGDTQYF
.	TRBJ1-2	TRBV19	.	15	TGTGCCAGTATCCCCCGCCGGGGGGAAACATATGGCTACACCTTC	CASIPRRGETYGYTF
.	TRBJ1-1	TRBV2	.	13	TGTGCCAGCAGTGGAGGACCGCTCACTGAAGCTTTCTTT	CASSGGPLTEAFF
.	TRBJ2-3	TRBV7-2	TRBD2	17	TGTGCCAGCAGCTTAGGGCCAGCGGGGACTAGCACAGATACGCAGTATTTT	CASSLGPAGTSTDTQYF
.	TRBJ1-1	TRBV7-2	.	15	TGTGCCAGCAGCTCGCGGACAGTGAGGAACACTGAAGCTTTCTTT	CASSSRTVRNTEAFF
.	TRBJ2-2	TRBV30	TRBD1	16	TGTGCCTGGAGTGTCCCCGGGACAGGGGACACCGGGGAGCTGTTTTTT	CAWSVPGTGDTGELFF
.	TRBJ2-7	TRBV9	.	16	TGTGCCAGCAGCCCCTCCGGGGCGGGAAACACCTACGAGCAGTACTTC	CASSPSGAGNTYEQYF
.	TRBJ2-2	TRBV5-1	TRBD2	17	TGCGCCAGCAGTACCGGGACTAGCGGGATCAGTACCGGGGAGCTGTTTTTT	CASSTGTSGISTGELFF
.	TRBJ2-1	TRBV28	.	15	TGTGCCAGCAGTTTCACCGGGGGCATCTACAATGAGCAGTTCTTC	CASSFTGGIYNEQFF
.	TRBJ2-5	TRBV5-1	TRBD1	17	TGCGCCAGCAGCCAGGGACAGGGGGCCGGGGATAGGGAGACCCAGTACTTC	CASSQGQGAGDRETQYF
.	TRBJ1-1	TRBV11-3	.	13	TGTGCCAGCAGCTCGCGGGCTGGCACTGAAGCTTTCTTT	CASSSRAGTEAFF
.	TRBJ2-1	TRBV2	.	12	TGTGCCAGCAGCCCTAGCGCCTATGAGCAGTTCTTC	CASSPSAYEQFF
.	TRBJ2-2	TRBV5-1	.	14	TGCGCCAGCAGCTTGGCCGGTCGAGTCGGGGAGCTGTTTTTT	CASSLAGRVGELFF
.	TRBJ2-5	TRBV7-9	TRBD2	16	TGTGCCAGCAGCTGGGGGAGACTAGCGGGTTGGGAGACCCAGTACTTC	CASSWGRLAGWETQYF
.	TRBJ2-2	TRBV6-5	TRBD2	14	TGTGCCAGCAAGGTTACGGGGGGAACCGGGGAGCTGTTTTTT	CASKVTGGTGELFF
.	TRBJ1-1	TRBV6-5	.	15	TGTGCCAGCAGTTACTCGCCAGGGGAACGCAGTGAAGCTTTCTTT	CASSYSPGERSEAFF
.	TRBJ1-3	TRBV27	TRBD1	15	TGTGCCAGCAGAGGGGGCTTGAGCTCTGGAAACACCATATATTTT	CASRGGLSSGNTIYF
.	TRBJ2-2	TRBV5-6	.	14	TGTGCCAGCAGCTTGTGGCTTCTCACCGGGGAGCTGTTTTTT	CASSLWLLTGELFF
.	TRBJ1-2	TRBV4-3	.	15	TGCGCCAGCAGCCAAGGGGGTGCCGGCGGGTATGGCTACACCTTC	CASSQGGAGGYGYTF
.	TRBJ1-5	TRBV5-1	.	13	TGCGCCAGCAGCTTGACCGGGAATCAGCCCCAGCATTTT	CASSLTGNQPQHF
.	TRBJ2-7	TRBV29-1	.	14	TGCAGCGGTCCGGGCCAGGGGCCTTCCTACGAGCAGTACTTC	CSGPGQGPSYEQYF
once	TRBJ2-1	TRBV4-1	TRBD2	16	TGCGCCAGCAGCTTGAGGACTAGCGGGATCTACAATGAGCAGTTCTTC	CASSLRTSGIYNEQFF
.	TRBJ2-1	TRBV27	.	16	TGTGCCAGCAGTTTTTCACGAGGTGGCTCCCACAATGAGCAGTTCTTC	CASSFSRGGSHNEQFF
.	TRBJ2-1	TRBV9	TRBD2	15	TGTGCCAGCAGCGTAGGACTAGCGGGGCACAATGAGCAGTTCTTC	CASSVGLAGHNEQFF
.	TRBJ1-4	TRBV27	.	14	TGTGCCAGCGCCCGGGGACGAGGCGATGAAAAACTGTTTTTT	CASARGRGDEKLFF
.	TRBJ2-7	TRBV5-1	TRBD1	17	TGCGCCAGCAGCATAGGTCCAGGACAGGGGCGAGTCTACGAGCAGTACTTC	CASSIGPGQGRVYEQYF
.	TRBJ1-1	TRBV29-1	.	12	TGCAGCGGAGGCGTATTGAACACTGAAGCTTTCTTT	CSGGVLNTEAFF
.	TRBJ2-3	TRBV18	TRBD1	16	TGTGCCAGCTCACCGACCGGGACAGGGGTAGGAGATACGCAGTATTTT	CASSPTGTGVGDTQYF
.	TRBJ1-1	TRBV29-1	.	13	TGCAGCGCCCTGGGTCAGGCCGGGGGTGAAGCTTTCTTT	CSALGQAGGEAFF
once	TRBJ2-1	TRBV5-1	TRBD1	14	TGCGCCAGCAGCATAAACAGGGGCTACAATGAGCAGTTCTTC	CASSINRGYNEQFF
.	TRBJ2-2	TRBV27	.	14	TGTGCCAGCAGTGATACAGGGTCCACCGGGGAGCTGTTTTTT	CASSDTGSTGELFF
.	TRBJ1-4	TRBV27	.	12	TGTGCCAGCAGTGGGCAGGCGACGGAACTGTTTTTT	CASSGQATELFF
.	TRBJ2-7	TRBV7-9	TRBD1	14	TGTGCCAGCAGCTGGGGACAGGTGAACTACGAGCAGTACTTC	CASSWGQVNYEQYF
few	TRBJ2-5	TRBV7-6	TRBD2	15	TGTGCCAGCAGCCTCGGGACTATTCTTCCGGAGACCCAGTACTTC	CASSLGTILPETQYF
few	TRBJ1-1	TRBV7-2	.	13	TGTGCCAGCAGTCTGCAGACCTACACTGAAGCTTTCTTT	CASSLQTYTEAFF
.	TRBJ2-2	TRBV2	.	14	TGTGCCAGCAGTCGACTCCAGAACACCGGGGAGCTGTTTTTT	CASSRLQNTGELFF
.	TRBJ2-1	TRBV6-6	TRBD2	16	TGTGCCAGCAGTCGAACCGGAAGCGGGAGAGGCAATGAGCAGTTCTTC	CASSRTGSGRGNEQFF
.	TRBJ2-3	TRBV9	.	15	TGTGCCAGCAGCGTAGGGGCTAGAGGCACAGATACGCAGTATTTT	CASSVGARGTDTQYF
.	TRBJ2-7	TRBV7-2	.	11	TGTGCCAGCAGCTTAAATGGCGAGCAGTACTTC	CASSLNGEQYF
.	TRBJ2-1	TRBV7-2	.	15	TGTGCCAGCAGCCCGGGGAGGAGCGGATTCAATGAGCAGTTCTTC	CASSPGRSGFNEQFF
once	TRBJ2-7	TRBV28	.	14	TGTGCCAGCACCCAGGCCGGGCTAGCCTACGAGCAGTACTTC	CASTQAGLAYEQYF
.	TRBJ2-7	TRBV7-3	TRBD2	14	TGTGCCAGCAGCTTCGGGCGGGAGGTCGACGAGCAGTACTTC	CASSFGREVDEQYF
.	TRBJ2-7	TRBV5-8	.	15	TGTGCCAGCAGCCGGGACAGCCTCGGGGGATACGAGCAGTACTTC	CASSRDSLGGYEQYF
.	TRBJ1-5	TRBV6-6	.	13	TGTGCCAGCAGTTACGTTGCGGGGCAGCCCCAGCATTTT	CASSYVAGQPQHF
.	TRBJ1-5	TRBV4-1	TRBD1	16	TGCGCCAGCAGCCCCGTCCCGGGACAGCGTGATCAGCCCCAGCATTTT	CASSPVPGQRDQPQHF
.	TRBJ2-7	TRBV5-8	.	13	TGTGCCAGCAGCTTAGGTCGGATCTACGAGCAGTACTTC	CASSLGRIYEQYF
.	TRBJ1-2	TRBV5-6	.	13	TGTGCCAGCAGCTTGTCCAGGGTTGGCGGCTACACCTTC	CASSLSRVGGYTF
.	TRBJ1-1	TRBV25-1	.	12	TGTGCCAGCAGCCCCGGGTGGGGGGAAGCTTTCTTT	CASSPGWGEAFF
.	TRBJ2-7	TRBV5-1	.	14	TGCGCCAGCAGCTTGGGGTCAGGGAACTACGAGCAGTACTTC	CASSLGSGNYEQYF
.	TRBJ1-1	TRBV6-1	.	14	TGTGCCAGCAGTGTCAGGTACGTGAACACTGAAGCTTTCTTT	CASSVRYVNTEAFF
.	TRBJ1-1	TRBV2	.	14	TGTGCCAGCAGTGGGAGACAGTCCCGAACTGAAGCTTTCTTT	CASSGRQSRTEAFF
.	TRBJ1-5	TRBV28	.	15	TGTGCCAGCAGCGTAGTACAGGGCAGCAATCAGCCCCAGCATTTT	CASSVVQGSNQPQHF
.	TRBJ1-6	TRBV19	TRBD1	15	TGTGCCAGTAAGGCTCCGGGACAGTATAATTCACCCCTCCACTTT	CASKAPGQYNSPLHF
.	TRBJ2-7	TRBV20-1	.	11	TGCAGTGCCTTCCGATTCCCCGAGCAGTACTTC	CSAFRFPEQYF
.	TRBJ1-1	TRBV10-1	.	15	TGCGCCAGCAGTGACGGACACCCTTCGAACACTGAAGCTTTCTTT	CASSDGHPSNTEAFF
.	TRBJ2-7	TRBV11-2	.	14	TGTGCCAGCAGCTTAGTCCCCACAGGGTTCGAGCAGTACTTC	CASSLVPTGFEQYF
.	TRBJ2-3	TRBV6-1	.	14	TGTGCCAGCAAGGTCGACAGATTCACAGATACGCAGTATTTT	CASKVDRFTDTQYF